This T cell receptor beta chain was sequenced for a study of OX40 agonist ivuxolimab in advanced cancers. Sequenced by immunoSEQ multiplex PCR; TCRdb stores in-frame clones only, minus some. The sample yields 50,000 to 60,000 clones, about 90% seen once. This CDR3 is 16 amino acids long. The trim removed 5 bases at V and 2 bases at J, leaving 11 bases unmatched. Germline-derived CDR1 and CDR2 are SNHLY and FYNNEI. This clone has a single count. The sequence was obtained from an adult with an advanced solid tumor such as melanoma, head and neck, liver or kidney cancer. This sample comprised CD4+ or CD8+ T cells sorted from blood, obtained in a trial of the OX40 agonist ivuxolimab. The V and J genes are TRBV2 and TRBJ1-2; 7 bases fit TRBD1. The CDR3 reads CASSRLTGLENYGYTF. CDR3 nucleotides: TGTGCCAGCAGTCGTTTGACAGGGTTAGAAAACTATGGCTACACCTTC.